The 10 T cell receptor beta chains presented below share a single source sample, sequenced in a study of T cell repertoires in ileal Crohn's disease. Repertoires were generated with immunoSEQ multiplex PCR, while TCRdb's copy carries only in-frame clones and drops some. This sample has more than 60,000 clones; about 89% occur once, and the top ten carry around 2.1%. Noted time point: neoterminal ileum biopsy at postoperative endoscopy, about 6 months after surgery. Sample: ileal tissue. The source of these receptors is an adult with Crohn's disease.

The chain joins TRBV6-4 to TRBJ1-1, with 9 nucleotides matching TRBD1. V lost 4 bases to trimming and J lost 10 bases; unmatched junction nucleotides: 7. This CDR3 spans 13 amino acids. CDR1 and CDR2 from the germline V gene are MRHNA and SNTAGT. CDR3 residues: CASSGDRELPAFF. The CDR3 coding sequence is TGTGCCAGCAGTGGGGACAGGGAGTTGCCAGCTTTCTTT.

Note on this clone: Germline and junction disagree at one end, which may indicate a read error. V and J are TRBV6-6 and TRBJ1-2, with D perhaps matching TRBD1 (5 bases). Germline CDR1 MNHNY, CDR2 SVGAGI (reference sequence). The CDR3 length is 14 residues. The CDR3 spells CASRYFDGGSGYTF. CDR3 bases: TGTGCCAGCAGATACTTCGACGGGGGGAGTGGCTACACCTTC.

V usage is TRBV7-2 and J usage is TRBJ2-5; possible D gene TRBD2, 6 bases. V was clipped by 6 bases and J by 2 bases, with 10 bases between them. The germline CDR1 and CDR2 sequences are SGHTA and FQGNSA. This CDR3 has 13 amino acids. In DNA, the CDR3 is TGTGCCAGCAGACCGGGAGCTCAAGAGACCCAGTACTTC. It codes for CASRPGAQETQYF.

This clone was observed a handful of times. The CDR3 protein is CANSLAGANTGELFF. The CDR3 DNA is TGTGCCAACTCTCTAGCGGGGGCCAACACCGGGGAGCTGTTTTTT. The rearrangement uses TRBV5-4 and TRBJ2-2, with 10 bases fitting TRBD2. The CDR3 length is 15 residues. The trim removed 9 bases at V and 2 bases at J, leaving 7 bases unmatched. Germline CDR1 SGHNT, CDR2 YYREEE (reference sequence).

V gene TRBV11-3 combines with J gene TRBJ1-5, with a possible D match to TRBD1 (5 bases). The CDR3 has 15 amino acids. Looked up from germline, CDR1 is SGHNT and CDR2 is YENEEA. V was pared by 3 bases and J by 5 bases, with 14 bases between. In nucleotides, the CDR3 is TGTGCCAGCAGCTTGGGGCAGGATGCTCATCAGCCCCAGCATTTT. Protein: CASSLGQDAHQPQHF.

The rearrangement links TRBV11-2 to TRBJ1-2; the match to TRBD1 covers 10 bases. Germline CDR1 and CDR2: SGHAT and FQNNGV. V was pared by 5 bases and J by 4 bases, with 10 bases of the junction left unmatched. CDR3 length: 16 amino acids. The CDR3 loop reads CASSQAGRQGAYGYTF. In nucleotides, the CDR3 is TGTGCCAGCAGCCAAGCGGGTAGACAGGGGGCCTATGGCTACACCTTC.

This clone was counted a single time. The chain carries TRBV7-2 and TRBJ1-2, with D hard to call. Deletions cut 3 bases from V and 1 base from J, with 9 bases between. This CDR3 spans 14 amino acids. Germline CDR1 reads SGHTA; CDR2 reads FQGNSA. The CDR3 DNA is TGTGCCAGCAGCTTTGCGGCGCTTAACTATGGCTACACCTTC. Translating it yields CASSFAALNYGYTF.

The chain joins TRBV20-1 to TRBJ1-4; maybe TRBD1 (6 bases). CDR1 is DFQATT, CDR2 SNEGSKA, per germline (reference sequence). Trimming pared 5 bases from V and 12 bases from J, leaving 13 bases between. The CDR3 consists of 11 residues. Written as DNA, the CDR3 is TGCAGTGCTCCCAGGGGCCCGGAACTGTTTTTT. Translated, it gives CSAPRGPELFF.

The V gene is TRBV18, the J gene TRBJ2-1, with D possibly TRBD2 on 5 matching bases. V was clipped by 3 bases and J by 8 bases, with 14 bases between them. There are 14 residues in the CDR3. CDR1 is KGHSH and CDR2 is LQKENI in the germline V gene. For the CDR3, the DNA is TGTGCCAGCTCACCGGCGGGCCAATTCCATGAGCAGTTCTTC. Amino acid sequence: CASSPAGQFHEQFF.

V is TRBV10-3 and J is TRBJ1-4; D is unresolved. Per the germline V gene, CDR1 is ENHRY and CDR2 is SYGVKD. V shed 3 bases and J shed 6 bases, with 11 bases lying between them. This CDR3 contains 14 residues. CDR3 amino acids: CAISDRGPDEKLFF. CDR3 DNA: TGTGCCATCAGTGACCGCGGGCCGGATGAAAAACTGTTTTTT.